A single sample is the source of the 18 T cell receptor beta chains below, sequenced in a study. TCRdb fed the RT-PCR reads into MiXCR, producing one record per CDR3 protein. The table shows more than 600,000 distinct CDR3 sequences, with approximately 15% occurring only once. Sequenced sample: memory CD4+ T cells from blood. The receptor source for this set is a female donor in good health, serving as a healthy control.

This clonotype has only a few counts. V usage is TRBV6-2 or TRBV6-3 and J usage is TRBJ2-4, with 8 bases aligning to TRBD2. The CDR3 loop spans 16 amino acids. V dropped 7 bases and J dropped 0; count of bases not matched to a gene: 8. Germline V lookup: CDR1 MNHEY, CDR2 SVGEGT. The CDR3 region is CASTTGLARAKNIQYF. CDR3 in DNA: TGTGCCAGCACCACAGGACTAGCAAGAGCCAAAAACATTCAGTACTTC.

V usage is TRBV28 and J usage is TRBJ1-3; a weak D match, TRBD1 (6 bases). Trimming pared 7 bases from V and 4 bases from J, leaving 17 bases between. The CDR3 runs 15 residues. Per germline, CDR1 MDHEN and CDR2 SYDVKM. This CDR3 reads CASILGGAGGNTIYF. Here the CDR3 DNA reads TGTGCCAGCATCCTGGGGGGCGCGGGAGGAAACACCATATATTTT.

This clonotype showed up many times. The rearrangement joins TRBV5-1 to TRBJ2-1, with TRBD1 matching over 10 bases. The CDR3 is 14 residues long. Trimming took 3 bases from V and 6 from J; bases not matched to a gene: 3. In germline, CDR1 is SGHRS, CDR2 YFSETQ. Written as DNA, the CDR3 is TGCGCCAGCAGCTGGGGACAGGGGACCAATGAGCAGTTCTTC. Translation: CASSWGQGTNEQFF.

This clonotype was picked up many times. The J gene is TRBJ2-3, the V gene TRBV6-5; TRBD1 matches 10 bases. CDR3 size: 15 residues. The V and J ends lost 5 bases and 4 bases, in that order; junction bases with no gene match: 6. The germline V gene encodes CDR1 MNHEY and CDR2 SVGAGI. Here the CDR3 DNA reads TGTGCCAGCAGTAACGGACAGGGGGACGCAGATACGCAGTATTTT. Encoded protein: CASSNGQGDADTQYF.

This clonotype has just a few counts. In nucleotides, the CDR3 is TGTGCCAGCAGCCCAACTTTGGTGGATGCGTCCTCCTACGAGCAGTACTTC. Translation: CASSPTLVDASSYEQYF. The rearrangement uses TRBV5-6 and TRBJ2-7; no clear D. Deletions cut 4 bases from V and 0 bases from J, with 20 bases between. Germline assignment: CDR1 SGHDT and CDR2 YYEEEE. The length of the CDR3 is 17 residues.

The genes are TRBV5-4 and TRBJ2-1; the D gene is possibly TRBD1 (6 bases). The CDR3 loop spans 12 amino acids. Deletions cut 3 bases from V and 14 bases from J, with 15 bases between. Germline V gene lookup returns CDR1 SGHNT and CDR2 YYREEE (reference sequence). CDR3 sequence reads: CASSSDIGQKFF. The CDR3 DNA follows: TGTGCCAGCAGCTCAGATATCGGACAGAAGTTCTTC. Full variable domain (rest looked up from reference TRBV5-4 and TRBJ2-1): ETGVTQSPTHLIKTRGQQVTLRCSSQSGHNTVSWYQQALGQGPQFIFQYYREEENGRGNFPPRFSGLQFPNYSSELNVNALELDDSALYLCASSSDIGQKFFGPGTRLTVL.

The chain recombines TRBV27 with TRBJ2-2; TRBD2 agrees at 15 bases. Germline V CDR1 and CDR2: MNHEY, SMNVEV (reference sequence). The trim removed 5 bases at V and 6 bases at J, leaving 7 bases unmatched. There are 17 residues in the CDR3. The CDR3 protein is CASSTPGTSGGSGELFF. The CDR3 DNA sequence: TGTGCCAGCAGTACCCCCGGGACTAGCGGGGGGTCCGGGGAGCTGTTTTTT.

At least ten counts were recorded for this clonotype. The V and J genes are TRBV7-8 and TRBJ2-1; 11 bases match TRBD2. Trimming removed 4 bases from V and 9 bases from J; junction bases left unmatched: 11. Germline CDR1 SGHVS, CDR2 FQNEAQ. CDR3 length: 16 residues. CDR3 protein: CASSSIVAGGPVEQFF. In nucleotides, the CDR3 is TGTGCCAGCAGCTCAATCGTAGCGGGAGGGCCCGTTGAGCAGTTCTTC.

The chain joins TRBV20-1 to TRBJ1-2, with unresolved D. Per germline, CDR1 DFQATT and CDR2 SNEGSKA (reference sequence). CDR3 length equals 13 residues. The ends were cut back, 3 bases at V and 2 bases at J, with 10 bases in the middle. The CDR3 nucleotides are TGCAGTGCTAGTCTGGACGGAAACTATGGCTACACCTTC. It encodes CSASLDGNYGYTF.

There are many counts of this clonotype. The chain recombines TRBV20-1 with TRBJ2-1; D is perhaps TRBD2 (5 bases). From germline, CDR1 is DFQATT and CDR2 SNEGSKA (reference sequence). V lost 7 bases to trimming and J lost 4 bases, with 11 bases between them. This CDR3 region has 12 residues. This CDR3 reads CSVQRTYNEQFF. The CDR3 coding sequence is TGCAGTGTCCAGCGGACTTACAATGAGCAGTTCTTC.

The table lists this clonotype with a few counts. The rearrangement uses TRBV6-6 and TRBJ2-1, with 10 bases identical to TRBD2. V gave up 5 bases and J gave up 5 bases; unmatched junction bases: 6. The CDR3 length is 15 residues. CDR1 is MNHNY, CDR2 SVGAGI, per germline (reference sequence). CDR3 nucleotide sequence: TGTGCCAGCAGTCCAACTAGCGGGAACCACAATGAGCAGTTCTTC. This encodes CASSPTSGNHNEQFF.

The sample holds a few counts of this clonotype. The V call is TRBV4-2, the J call TRBJ2-2; TRBD2 aligns across 14 bases. The germline CDR1 and CDR2 sequences are LGHNA and YNFKEQ. The CDR3 loop spans 19 amino acids. The V gene end was trimmed by 1 base and the J gene end by 5 bases; junction bases not matched to a gene: 9. CDR3 protein: CASSQAGLAGAGVTGELFF. The CDR3 DNA reads as TGTGCCAGCAGCCAAGCGGGACTAGCGGGAGCGGGAGTGACCGGGGAGCTGTTTTTT.

The rearrangement links TRBV4-1 to TRBJ1-4; 7 bases align to TRBD1. The J segment lost 0 bases and the V segment lost 1 base, leaving 14 bases of the junction unmatched. The CDR3 is 20 residues long. The germline V gene encodes CDR1 MGHRA and CDR2 YSYEKL. CDR3 residues: CASSQGPGQRRRATNEKLFF. The DNA of the CDR3 is TGCGCCAGCAGCCAAGGTCCGGGACAGAGGAGAAGGGCAACTAATGAAAAACTGTTTTTT.

This clonotype was seen once. The rearrangement uses TRBV28 and TRBJ1-2; no reliable D call. Germline assignment: CDR1 MDHEN and CDR2 SYDVKM. V was pared by 5 bases and J by 4 bases, with 20 bases between. This CDR3 region has 16 residues. CDR3 protein: CASSPSGDGKGYGYTF. In DNA form, the CDR3 reads TGTGCCAGCAGTCCCTCGGGTGACGGCAAGGGCTATGGCTACACCTTC.

This clonotype was counted at least ten times. The chain has TRBV12-3 or TRBV12-4 and TRBJ2-1; D unresolved. The ends were cut back, 3 bases at V and 6 bases at J, with 6 bases in the middle. CDR3 size: 12 residues. This CDR3 reads CASSLIPNEQFF. The CDR3 DNA is TGTGCCAGCAGTTTGATTCCCAATGAGCAGTTCTTC.

The chain carries TRBV29-1 and TRBJ1-5; the D gene is possibly TRBD1 (5 bases). Germline lookup yields CDR1 SQVTM and CDR2 ANQGSEA. The CDR3 is made up of 16 amino acids. Trimming left V 4 bases short and J 1 base short, with 17 bases between. CDR3 residues: CSVAEGGAISNQPQHF. CDR3 DNA: TGCAGCGTTGCGGAAGGTGGGGCTATCAGCAATCAGCCCCAGCATTTT.

Many counts were recorded for this clonotype. The chain uses TRBV5-1 and TRBJ2-1, with TRBD2 matching over 9 bases. V was pared by 4 bases and J by 5 bases, with 16 bases of the junction left unmatched. The CDR3 runs 18 residues. CDR1 is SGHRS, CDR2 YFSETQ, per germline. CDR3 amino acids: CASSLGLASILGDNEQFF. The DNA of the CDR3 is TGCGCCAGCAGCCTAGGACTAGCGTCGATCCTTGGAGACAATGAGCAGTTCTTC.

This chain uses TRBV20-1 with TRBJ2-3, with D unresolved. Germline assignment: CDR1 DFQATT and CDR2 SNEGSKA (reference sequence). The length of the CDR3 is 13 residues. The V gene lost 6 bases and the J gene lost 6 bases, with 16 bases spanning the gap. For the CDR3, the DNA is TGCAGTGCCCCCCGGTTGGCTAAGGATACGCAGTATTTT. This sequence encodes CSAPRLAKDTQYF.